This T cell receptor beta chain is drawn from a study of early T cells in non-severe SARS-CoV-2 infection. About the research overall: The sequenced material was bulk RNA from unsorted whole blood, and its chains were unpaired. Broader study findings: Anti-spike CD8 responses were favored in VDJdb matching, and private and CD4 specificities were missed.

Concerning this clonotype itself: Its antigen is undetermined.

V shed 0 bases and J shed 8 bases, with 11 bases lying between them. CDR1 is LNHNV, CDR2 YYDKDF, per germline (reference sequence). The length of the CDR3 is 13 residues. Unique molecular identifiers were added to individual cDNA molecules. TCRdb re-analysed the 5' RACE reads in MiXCR, keeping a single row per CDR3 protein. The sample lists about 31,000 distinct CDR3 sequences; 5.5% to 6% were seen once. The origin of this receptor is an adult who was a healthcare worker with PCR-confirmed SARS-CoV-2 infection or an uninfected control (not recorded which). The genes are TRBV15 and TRBJ2-7; D uncertain. Sequenced: whole blood. The CDR3 region is CATSRDTNGKQYF. CDR3 sequence (DNA): TGTGCCACCAGCAGAGACACCAATGGGAAGCAGTACTTC.